Listed below are T cell receptor beta chains from one sample, sequenced in a study of blood T cell repertoires in COVID-19. TCRdb keeps only in-frame clones here, not all; method: immunoSEQ multiplex PCR. The data contain 70,000 to 95,000 clones, more than 70% of them seen just once; the ten biggest clones take up 2.7%. Input material: peripheral blood. These receptors were collected from a man aged 50-59 years with COVID-19, enrolled during active disease. Both conserved end residues are part of each CDR3. A D gene is named only where the DNA matches it firmly. The size of a clone is reported for some rows only, either as once, few or many, or as a class for expanded clones.

D: NA
V: TRBV12-3/TRBV12-4
size: NA
J: TRBJ2-7
CDR3: CASRFEGTYEQYF
DNA: TGTGCCAGCAGGTTTGAGGGCACCTACGAGCAGTACTTC

D: NA
V: TRBV3-1/TRBV3-2
size: NA
J: TRBJ1-6
CDR3: CASSQQGTNNSPLHF
DNA: TGTGCCAGCAGCCAACAGGGGACAAATAATTCACCCCTCCACTTT

D: TRBD1
V: TRBV13
size: NA
J: TRBJ2-7
CDR3: CASSLVAGQGNHEQYF
DNA: TGTGCCAGCAGCTTAGTCGCAGGACAGGGTAACCACGAGCAGTACTTC

D: TRBD1
V: TRBV27
size: few
J: TRBJ2-5
CDR3: CASSTGTGGVETQYF
DNA: TGTGCCAGCAGTACCGGGACAGGGGGCGTGGAGACCCAGTACTTC

D: TRBD2
V: TRBV11-3
size: NA
J: TRBJ2-3
CDR3: CASSLDPSSGKDTQYF
DNA: TGTGCCAGCAGCTTAGATCCGTCTAGCGGAAAGGATACGCAGTATTTT

D: TRBD2
V: TRBV25-1
size: NA
J: TRBJ2-1
CDR3: CASSMLAGGNNEQFF
DNA: TGTGCCAGCAGCATGCTAGCGGGGGGGAACAATGAGCAGTTCTTC

D: NA
V: TRBV18
size: NA
J: TRBJ1-2
CDR3: CASSPEMGGDYGYTF
DNA: TGTGCCAGCTCACCAGAAATGGGGGGTGACTACGGCTACACCTTC

D: NA
V: TRBV9
size: NA
J: TRBJ1-6
CDR3: CASSVMSEDSPLHF
DNA: TGTGCCAGCAGCGTAATGTCCGAGGATTCACCCCTCCACTTT

D: TRBD1
V: TRBV14
size: NA
J: TRBJ2-3
CDR3: CASSPWTGRTDTQYF
DNA: TGTGCCAGCAGCCCCTGGACAGGCCGCACAGATACGCAGTATTTT

D: NA
V: TRBV6-5
size: once
J: TRBJ2-7
CDR3: CASSYGLSGNSYEQYF
DNA: TGTGCCAGCAGTTACGGTCTGTCAGGGAACTCCTACGAGCAGTACTTC

D: NA
V: TRBV18
size: NA
J: TRBJ1-1
CDR3: CASSPDRSAEAFF
DNA: TGTGCCAGCTCACCGGACAGATCGGCTGAAGCTTTCTTT

D: TRBD1
V: TRBV4-1
size: NA
J: TRBJ1-2
CDR3: CASSQTPGQVYGYTF
DNA: TGCGCCAGCAGCCAAACCCCGGGACAGGTCTATGGCTACACCTTC

D: NA
V: TRBV2
size: NA
J: TRBJ1-1
CDR3: CASSDSGGNPEAFF
DNA: TGTGCCAGCAGTGATTCGGGCGGGAATCCTGAAGCTTTCTTT

D: TRBD1
V: TRBV18
size: NA
J: TRBJ1-2
CDR3: CASSLTDRGGGYTF
DNA: TGTGCCAGCTCACTAACGGACAGGGGAGGAGGCTACACCTTC

D: NA
V: TRBV7-2
size: NA
J: TRBJ2-2
CDR3: CASSLWSRAGTGELFF
DNA: TGTGCCAGCAGCTTATGGTCGCGGGCGGGCACCGGGGAGCTGTTTTTT

D: NA
V: TRBV30
size: NA
J: TRBJ1-4
CDR3: CACTGTAREKLFF
DNA: TGTGCCTGCACAGGGACGGCCCGCGAAAAACTGTTTTTT

D: NA
V: TRBV4-3
size: NA
J: TRBJ2-3
CDR3: CASSATGLDTQYF
DNA: TGCGCCAGCAGTGCGACTGGGTTAGATACGCAGTATTTT

D: NA
V: TRBV4-1
size: once
J: TRBJ2-2
CDR3: CASSPSGDRLVRELFF
DNA: TGCGCCAGCAGCCCAAGTGGTGATCGACTTGTCCGGGAGCTGTTTTTT

D: NA
V: TRBV9
size: NA
J: TRBJ2-7
CDR3: CASSVKDTSYEQYF
DNA: TGTGCCAGCAGCGTAAAGGACACCTCCTACGAGCAGTACTTC

D: TRBD2
V: TRBV30
size: NA
J: TRBJ2-3
CDR3: CACKKRGSTDTQYF
DNA: TGTGCCTGTAAAAAGCGGGGAAGCACAGATACGCAGTATTTT

D: NA
V: TRBV2
size: NA
J: TRBJ1-6
CDR3: CASSVGADNSPLHF
DNA: TGTGCCAGCAGTGTGGGGGCGGATAATTCACCCCTCCACTTT

D: TRBD2
V: TRBV11-2
size: NA
J: TRBJ2-3
CDR3: CASRLAGVEDTQYF
DNA: TGTGCCAGCAGACTAGCGGGGGTTGAGGATACGCAGTATTTT

D: TRBD1
V: TRBV6-2/TRBV6-3
size: NA
J: TRBJ2-7
CDR3: CASSYSIYRGTNEQYF
DNA: TGTGCCAGCAGTTACTCGATATACAGGGGGACGAACGAGCAGTACTTC

D: NA
V: TRBV7-3
size: few
J: TRBJ1-2
CDR3: CASSLSGYGYTF
DNA: TGTGCCAGCAGCTTAAGCGGGTATGGCTACACCTTC

D: TRBD2
V: TRBV9
size: NA
J: TRBJ2-3
CDR3: CASSVRVGGGKDTQYF
DNA: TGTGCCAGCAGCGTTCGCGTGGGGGGGGGAAAAGATACGCAGTATTTT

D: NA
V: TRBV24-1
size: NA
J: TRBJ1-2
CDR3: CATSDYRVNGYTF
DNA: TGTGCCACCAGTGATTACAGGGTGAATGGCTACACCTTC

D: NA
V: TRBV11-3
size: NA
J: TRBJ1-3
CDR3: CASSFRQISGNTIYF
DNA: TGTGCCAGCAGCTTTCGACAGATCTCTGGAAACACCATATATTTT

D: NA
V: TRBV7-3
size: NA
J: TRBJ2-1
CDR3: CASSREGGPYNEQFF
DNA: TGTGCCAGCAGCCGAGAGGGGGGGCCCTACAATGAGCAGTTCTTC

D: TRBD1
V: TRBV25-1
size: NA
J: TRBJ1-6
CDR3: CASSGGTGSSPLHF
DNA: TGTGCCAGCAGCGGGGGGACAGGGAGTTCACCCCTCCACTTT

D: NA
V: TRBV11-2
size: NA
J: TRBJ1-2
CDR3: CASSLARQGYTF
DNA: TGTGCCAGCAGCTTAGCCAGGCAAGGCTACACCTTC

D: TRBD1
V: TRBV4-2
size: few
J: TRBJ1-2
CDR3: CASSQDEDRGYGYTF
DNA: TGTGCCAGCAGCCAAGATGAGGACAGGGGTTATGGCTACACCTTC

D: TRBD1
V: TRBV4-2
size: NA
J: TRBJ2-7
CDR3: CASSQVDRDHEQYF
DNA: TGTGCCAGCAGCCAAGTAGACAGGGACCACGAGCAGTACTTC

D: NA
V: TRBV6-6
size: once
J: TRBJ2-3
CDR3: CASSRGLAPDTQYF
DNA: TGTGCCAGCAGTAGGGGGCTAGCGCCGGATACGCAGTATTTT

D: NA
V: TRBV4-3
size: NA
J: TRBJ1-3
CDR3: CASSQVSGAGNTIYF
DNA: TGCGCCAGCAGCCAAGTTTCCGGGGCTGGAAACACCATATATTTT

D: TRBD1
V: TRBV6-5
size: NA
J: TRBJ1-2
CDR3: CASSSRTGVSGYTF
DNA: TGTGCCAGCAGTTCCCGAACAGGGGTTTCCGGCTACACCTTC

D: TRBD1
V: TRBV19
size: once
J: TRBJ1-6
CDR3: CASSPGTVNSPLHF
DNA: TGTGCCAGTAGTCCCGGGACAGTTAATTCACCCCTCCACTTT

D: NA
V: TRBV7-6
size: once
J: TRBJ2-2
CDR3: CASSLTSHNTGELFF
DNA: TGTGCCAGCAGCTTAACTAGCCACAACACCGGGGAGCTGTTTTTT

D: TRBD2
V: TRBV2
size: NA
J: TRBJ2-1
CDR3: CASNVGTSGGYNEQFF
DNA: TGTGCCAGCAATGTCGGGACTAGCGGGGGCTACAATGAGCAGTTCTTC

D: NA
V: TRBV24-1
size: NA
J: TRBJ2-7
CDR3: CATSDSPGGSYEQYF
DNA: TGTGCCACCAGTGATTCCCCCGGGGGCTCCTACGAGCAGTACTTC

D: TRBD2
V: TRBV14
size: once
J: TRBJ2-3
CDR3: CASSPVEAGGALAQYF
DNA: TGTGCCAGCAGCCCGGTGGAAGCGGGGGGGGCCTTGGCGCAGTATTTT

D: TRBD2
V: TRBV5-5
size: NA
J: TRBJ2-5
CDR3: CASSLGAGRTIEETQYF
DNA: TGTGCCAGCAGCTTGGGAGCGGGGAGGACTATTGAAGAGACCCAGTACTTC

D: TRBD1
V: TRBV6-5
size: NA
J: TRBJ1-6
CDR3: CASRWGQGRSPLHF
DNA: TGTGCCAGCAGATGGGGACAGGGGAGATCACCCCTCCACTTT

D: NA
V: TRBV29-1
size: once
J: TRBJ2-5
CDR3: CSGYRGGETQYF
DNA: TGCAGCGGGTACCGGGGAGGTGAGACCCAGTACTTC

D: TRBD1
V: TRBV10-3
size: NA
J: TRBJ1-1
CDR3: CAIRGGDRRNTEAFF
DNA: TGTGCCATCAGGGGGGGGGACAGGAGGAACACTGAAGCTTTCTTT

D: TRBD1
V: TRBV2
size: NA
J: TRBJ1-1
CDR3: CASSEMTGSRVNTEAFF
DNA: TGTGCCAGCAGTGAGATGACAGGGAGCAGGGTGAACACTGAAGCTTTCTTT

D: TRBD2
V: TRBV9
size: NA
J: TRBJ2-1
CDR3: CASSVTTGGYNEQFF
DNA: TGTGCCAGCAGCGTAACCACGGGGGGCTACAATGAGCAGTTCTTC

D: TRBD2
V: TRBV3-1/TRBV3-2
size: NA
J: TRBJ2-1
CDR3: CASSQAGGPLYNEQFF
DNA: TGTGCCAGCAGCCAAGCGGGGGGGCCTCTTTACAATGAGCAGTTCTTC

D: NA
V: TRBV3-1/TRBV3-2
size: NA
J: TRBJ2-7
CDR3: CASSQVPGQSYEQYF
DNA: TGTGCCAGCAGCCAAGTGCCGGGACAAAGCTACGAGCAGTACTTC

D: NA
V: TRBV4-1
size: once
J: TRBJ1-1
CDR3: CASSLPRAGTEAFF
DNA: TGCGCCAGCAGCCTCCCCCGGGCGGGCACTGAAGCTTTCTTT